The subject of this entry is one TCR beta chain. Its target is unknown. This table comes from immunoSEQ multiplex PCR, and its TCRdb copy is limited to in-frame clones, with some not included. Of 470,000 or so clones in the sample, roughly 80% were seen once. This sample is part of a study of shared clonotypes between healthy human individuals. Overall study results and limits: Only blood was sampled, and tissue TCR repertoires likely differ from blood ones. Among donors, sharing of clonotypes was expected to be affected by sequencing depth.

CDR3 size: 15 residues. V lost 1 base to trimming and J lost 0 bases, with 10 bases between them. Germline CDR1 is SGDLS and CDR2 is YYNGEE. The chain joins TRBV9 to TRBJ2-5, with D possibly matching TRBD1 (5 bases). This receptor was taken from a woman aged 40 to 55 in good health. Some clones in this sample may be carry-over from other donors' samples. The sequencing input was PBMCs. This CDR3 reads CASSVIGANQETQYF. The CDR3 DNA reads TGTGCCAGCAGCGTAATAGGGGCGAACCAAGAGACCCAGTACTTC.